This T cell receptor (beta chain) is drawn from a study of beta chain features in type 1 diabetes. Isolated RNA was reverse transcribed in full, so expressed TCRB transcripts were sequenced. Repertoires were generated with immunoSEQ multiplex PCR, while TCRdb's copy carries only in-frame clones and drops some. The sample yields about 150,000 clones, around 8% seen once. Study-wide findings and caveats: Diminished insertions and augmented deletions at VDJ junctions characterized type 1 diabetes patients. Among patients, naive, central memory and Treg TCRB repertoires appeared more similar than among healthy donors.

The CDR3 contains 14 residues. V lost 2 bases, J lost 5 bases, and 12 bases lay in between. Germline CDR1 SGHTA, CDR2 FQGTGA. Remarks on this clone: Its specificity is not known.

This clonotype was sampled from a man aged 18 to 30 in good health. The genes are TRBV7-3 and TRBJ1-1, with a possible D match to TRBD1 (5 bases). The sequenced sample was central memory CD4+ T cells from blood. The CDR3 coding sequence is TGTGCCAGCAGCTTAGTGGGGCACGGGACTGAAGCTTTCTTT. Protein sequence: CASSLVGHGTEAFF. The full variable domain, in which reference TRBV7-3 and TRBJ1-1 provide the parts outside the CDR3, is GAGVSQTPSNKVTEKGKYVELRCDPISGHTALYWYRQSLGQGPEFLIYFQGTGAADDSGLPNDRFFAVRPEGSVSTLKIQRTERGDSAVYLCASSLVGHGTEAFFGQGTRLTVV.